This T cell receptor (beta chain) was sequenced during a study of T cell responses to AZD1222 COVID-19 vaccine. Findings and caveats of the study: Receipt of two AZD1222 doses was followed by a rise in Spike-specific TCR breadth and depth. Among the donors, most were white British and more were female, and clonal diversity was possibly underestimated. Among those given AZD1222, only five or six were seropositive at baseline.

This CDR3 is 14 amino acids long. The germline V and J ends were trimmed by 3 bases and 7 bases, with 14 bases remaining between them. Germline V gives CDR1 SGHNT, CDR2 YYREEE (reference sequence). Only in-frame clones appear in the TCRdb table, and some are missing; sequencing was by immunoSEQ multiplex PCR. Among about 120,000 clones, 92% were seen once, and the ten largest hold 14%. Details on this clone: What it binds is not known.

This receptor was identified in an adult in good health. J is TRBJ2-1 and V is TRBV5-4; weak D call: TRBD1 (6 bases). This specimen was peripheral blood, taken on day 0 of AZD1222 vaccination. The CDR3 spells CASSWTDRINEQFF. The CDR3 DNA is TGTGCCAGCAGCTGGACTGACAGGATAAATGAGCAGTTCTTC.